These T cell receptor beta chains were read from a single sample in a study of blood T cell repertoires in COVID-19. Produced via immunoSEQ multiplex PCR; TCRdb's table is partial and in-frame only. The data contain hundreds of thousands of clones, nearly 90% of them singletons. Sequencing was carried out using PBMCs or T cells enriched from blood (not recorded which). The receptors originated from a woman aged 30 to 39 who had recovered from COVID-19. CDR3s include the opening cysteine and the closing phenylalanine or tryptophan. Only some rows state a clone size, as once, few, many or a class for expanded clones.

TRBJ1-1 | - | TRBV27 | CASSLRGINTEAFF
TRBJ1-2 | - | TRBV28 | CASSFQGSESNYGYTF
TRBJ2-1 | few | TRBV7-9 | CASSLAPPSSYNEQFF
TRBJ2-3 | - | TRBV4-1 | CASSHTGALDTQYF
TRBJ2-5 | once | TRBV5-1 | CASSPTEVGGGETQYF
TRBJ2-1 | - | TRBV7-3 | CASSLRLAEHNEQFF
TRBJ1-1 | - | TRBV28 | CASSFITRPARAFF
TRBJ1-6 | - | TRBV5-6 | CASSPLGERRTSPLHF
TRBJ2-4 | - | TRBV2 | CASSGLVNIQYF
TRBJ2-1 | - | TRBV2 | CASSASGSYNEQFF
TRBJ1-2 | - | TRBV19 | CASSPTPQGLGGYTF
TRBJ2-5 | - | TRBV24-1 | CATSDSRTSGETQYF
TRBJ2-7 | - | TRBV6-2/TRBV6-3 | CASSALPYEQYF
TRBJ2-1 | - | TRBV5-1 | CASSPGVGGAYNEQFF
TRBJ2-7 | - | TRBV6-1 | CASSEVGGIGEQYF
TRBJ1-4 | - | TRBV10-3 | CAISDRTVNEKLFF
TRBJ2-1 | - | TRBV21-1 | CASSKGTSGRAHEQFF
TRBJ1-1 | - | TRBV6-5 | CASQDTEAFF
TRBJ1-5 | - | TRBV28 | CASAAGRGFYSNQPQHF
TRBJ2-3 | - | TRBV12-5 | CASGPRLHTDTQYF
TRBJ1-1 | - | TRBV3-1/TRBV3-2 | CASSPLYAAGAMNTEAFF
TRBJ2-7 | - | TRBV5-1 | CASSIEGRGRIGEQYF
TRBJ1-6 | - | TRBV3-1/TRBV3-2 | CASSGARNLPPYNSPLHF
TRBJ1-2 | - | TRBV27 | CASSLSRGGAYGYTF
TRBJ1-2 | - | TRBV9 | CASSVGSRGPSYGYTF
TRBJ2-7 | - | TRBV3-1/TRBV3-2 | CASSQAGEQYF
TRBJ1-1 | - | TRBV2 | CASGRTGNTEAFF
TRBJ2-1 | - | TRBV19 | CASTPTGTLNEQFF
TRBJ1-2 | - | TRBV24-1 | CATSDILREGYSYGYTF
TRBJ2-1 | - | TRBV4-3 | CASSQVSGFYSYNEQFF
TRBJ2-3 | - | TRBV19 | CASSLWSSQGASDTQYF
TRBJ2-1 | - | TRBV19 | CASSMPGNGYNEQFF
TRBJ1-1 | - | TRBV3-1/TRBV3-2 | CASSQQTGGTEAFF
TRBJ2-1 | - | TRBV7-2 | CASSPPGAYNEQFF
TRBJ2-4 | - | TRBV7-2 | CASSLRTGFSFQYF
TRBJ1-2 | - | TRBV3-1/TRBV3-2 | CASSQDVRTAYGYTF
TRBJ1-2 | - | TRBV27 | CASSSLWGGYGYTF
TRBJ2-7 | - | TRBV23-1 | CASSQSRRGYEQYF
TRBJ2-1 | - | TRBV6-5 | CAISRTGFNEQFF
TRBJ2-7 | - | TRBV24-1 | CATSDNRGREQYF
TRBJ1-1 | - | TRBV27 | CASSNGQAVNTEAFF
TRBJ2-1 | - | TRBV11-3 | CAIGKSSYNEQFF
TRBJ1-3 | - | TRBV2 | CASHTFPGNTIYF
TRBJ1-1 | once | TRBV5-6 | CASSLLRTGFGVTEAFF
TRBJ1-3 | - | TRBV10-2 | CASRGTASAGNTIYF
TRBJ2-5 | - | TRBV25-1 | CASSVGAGRETQYF
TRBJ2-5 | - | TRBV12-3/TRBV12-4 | CASSPAGGQTQYF
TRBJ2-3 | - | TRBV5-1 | CASSPERTSLESQYF
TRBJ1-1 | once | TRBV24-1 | CATSDPRTGNTEAFF
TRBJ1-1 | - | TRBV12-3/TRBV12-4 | CASSGTGLEAFF
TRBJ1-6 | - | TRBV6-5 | CASVGGTPNSPLHF
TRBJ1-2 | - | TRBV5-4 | CASSLWTANYGYTF